This entry lists 31 T cell receptor beta chains sequenced from one sample in a study of cytomegalovirus exposure and HLA in healthy donors. The table came from immunoSEQ multiplex PCR; TCRdb's copy has only in-frame clones and leaves some out. The table shows around 300,000 clones, with 80% to 90% occurring only once. Material: PBMCs. These receptors were collected from a young woman in good health and CMV-seronegative.

This chain uses TRBV13 with TRBJ2-3; TRBD2 matches 12 bases. Per germline, CDR1 PRHDT and CDR2 FYEKMQ (reference sequence). V was clipped by 5 bases and J by 1 base; unmatched bases: 10. This CDR3 has 18 residues. CDR3 sequence: CASSQTSGGYLGTDTQYF. The CDR3 nucleotides read TGTGCCAGCAGCCAAACTAGCGGGGGGTATCTAGGCACAGATACGCAGTATTTT.

The V gene is TRBV11-3, the J gene TRBJ2-1; 10 bases are shared with TRBD2. Per germline, CDR1 SGHNT and CDR2 YENEEA. Trimming removed 4 bases from V and 9 bases from J; junction bases left unmatched: 6. The CDR3 spans 14 residues. CDR3 DNA sequence: TGTGCCAGCAGCTCTAGCGGGAGATATGGTGAGCAGTTCTTC. This gives the protein CASSSSGRYGEQFF.

The chain employs TRBV6-5 and TRBJ2-7, with 8 bases that match TRBD1. Trimming at V came to 7 bases and at J to 6 bases, leaving 11 bases not matched to a gene. The V gene's germline CDR1 is MNHEY and CDR2 SVGAGI. The CDR3 contains 14 residues. CDR3 nucleotides: TGTGCCAGCAACTATGACAGGGGCCAAGGCGAGCAGTACTTC. It yields the protein CASNYDRGQGEQYF.

This clone was seen a handful of times. The rearrangement links TRBV5-1 to TRBJ2-7; TRBD2 might be the D (6 bases). Germline CDR1 and CDR2: SGHRS and YFSETQ. The CDR3 spans 13 residues. Trimming shortened V by 5 bases and J by 0 bases, and 9 bases separated the two germline ends. The CDR3, as DNA: TGCGCCAGCAGGGAGGGAAGCTCCTACGAGCAGTACTTC. Translated, it gives CASREGSSYEQYF.

V is TRBV2 and J is TRBJ2-7, with D possibly being TRBD2 (5 bases). V lost 3 bases and J 2 bases, leaving 20 bases between the germline ends. In germline, CDR1 is SNHLY, CDR2 FYNNEI. The CDR3 contains 17 residues. Here the CDR3 DNA reads TGTGCCAGCAGTGAGTTCCAGAGGGTCCTAGGGACCTACGAGCAGTACTTC. Amino acid sequence: CASSEFQRVLGTYEQYF.

Points on this clone: Other DNA sequences in this specimen translate into the identical CDR3. The CDR3 loop is CASSPGTGPYEQYF. DNA of the CDR3: TGTGCCAGCAGCCCCGGGACAGGACCATACGAGCAGTACTTC. The chain carries TRBV27 and TRBJ2-7, with TRBD1 matching over 8 bases. V gave up 6 bases and J gave up 4 bases; unmatched junction bases: 8. The germline gives CDR1 MNHEY, CDR2 SMNVEV (reference sequence). The CDR3 is 14 residues long.

The chain recombines TRBV19 with TRBJ2-7, with D possibly TRBD1 on 6 matching bases. Germline lookup yields CDR1 LNHDA and CDR2 SQIVND (reference sequence). V was pared by 4 bases and J by 3 bases, with 16 bases between. The CDR3 sequence is 15 residues long. The CDR3 nucleotides are TGTGCCAGTAGTACGTTTCCTCGGACAGTCTACGAGCAGTACTTC. Its translation is CASSTFPRTVYEQYF. The full variable domain, with the rest looked up from reference TRBV19 and TRBJ2-7, is DGGITQSPKYLFRKEGQNVTLSCEQNLNHDAMYWYRQDPGQGLRLIYYSQIVNDFQKGDIAEGYSVSREKKESFPLTVTSAQKNPTAFYLCASSTFPRTVYEQYFGPGTRLTVT.

The rearrangement uses TRBV4-2 and TRBJ2-3; D is uncertain. The V and J ends lost 1 base and 2 bases respectively, with 10 bases between them. Germline V gene data show CDR1 as LGHNA and CDR2 as YNFKEQ. The CDR3 contains 15 residues. The CDR3 sequence: CASSQGPQDTDTQYF. In DNA form, the CDR3 reads TGTGCCAGCAGCCAAGGGCCTCAGGACACAGATACGCAGTATTTT.

CDR3 in DNA: TGTGCCAGCGGACAAAGGACTAACTATGGCTACACCTTC. Amino acids: CASGQRTNYGYTF. V gene TRBV6-5 combines with J gene TRBJ1-2, with a possible D match to TRBD1 (5 bases). The germline V and J ends were trimmed by 8 bases and 0 bases, with 10 bases remaining between them. Germline lookup yields CDR1 MNHEY and CDR2 SVGAGI. The CDR3 runs to 13 residues.

This clone was seen ten or more times. The rearrangement links TRBV29-1 to TRBJ2-1, with TRBD2 as a possible D gene (5 bases). The length of the CDR3 is 14 residues. Germline-derived CDR1 and CDR2 are SQVTM and ANQGSEA. V gave up 6 bases and J gave up 1 base, with 13 bases separating them. The DNA of the CDR3 is TGCAGCGTACTAGTCTTTAAGTCCTACAATGAGCAGTTCTTC. Amino acids: CSVLVFKSYNEQFF.

The CDR3 region is CASSVAARGSGNEQFF. CDR3 nucleotides: TGTGCCAGCAGCGTAGCGGCGCGGGGGAGTGGAAATGAGCAGTTCTTC. The gene calls are TRBV9 and TRBJ2-1; TRBD2 agrees at 7 bases. The CDR3 is 16 residues long. The germline CDR1 and CDR2 sequences are SGDLS and YYNGEE. With 0 bases clipped from V and 7 bases from J, the junction kept 10 bases outside the gene matches.

The chain carries TRBV6-1 and TRBJ2-7; maybe TRBD1 (5 bases). Trimming took off 3 bases at V and 3 bases at J, with 15 bases between the two ends. The CDR3 loop spans 15 amino acids. CDR1 is MNHNS and CDR2 is SASEGT in the germline V gene. CDR3 protein: CASSDELRGVYEQYF. For the CDR3, the DNA is TGTGCCAGCAGTGATGAGCTAAGGGGTGTCTACGAGCAGTACTTC.

This clone came up once. The chain combines TRBV19 with TRBJ2-2; 9 bases match TRBD2. The CDR3 is made up of 15 amino acids. Germline-derived CDR1 and CDR2 are LNHDA and SQIVND (reference sequence). Trimming at V came to 8 bases and at J to 5 bases, leaving 9 bases not matched to a gene. The CDR3 DNA reads as TGTGCCAGTGCTGTGCGGGAGGGCCAGACCGGGGAGCTGTTTTTT. Protein sequence: CASAVREGQTGELFF.

The chain employs TRBV11-2 and TRBJ1-2; tentatively, D is TRBD1 (5 bases). CDR3 size: 13 residues. The V end was cut by 0 bases, the J end by 8 bases, with 10 bases between. Germline V gives CDR1 SGHAT, CDR2 FQNNGV. The CDR3 loop is CASSLDPGMGYTF. The CDR3 bases are TGTGCCAGCAGCTTAGACCCAGGGATGGGCTACACCTTC.

The chain combines TRBV5-1 with TRBJ2-1, with 10 nucleotides matching TRBD1. The trim removed 0 bases at V and 12 bases at J, leaving 0 bases unmatched. The germline V gene has CDR1 SGHRS and CDR2 YFSETQ. This CDR3 has 12 amino acids. The CDR3 loop reads CASSLGDRGQFF. CDR3 coding DNA: TGCGCCAGCAGCTTGGGGGACAGGGGGCAGTTCTTC.

This clone was detected a few times. The rearrangement uses TRBV19 and TRBJ1-6; possibly TRBD1 for D (6 bases). Germline values: CDR1 LNHDA, CDR2 SQIVND (reference sequence). V dropped 4 bases and J dropped 10 bases, with 14 bases sitting between them. CDR3 size: 14 residues. Here the CDR3 reads CASSTQQGTSPLHF. CDR3 in DNA: TGTGCCAGTAGTACCCAACAGGGAACCTCACCCCTCCACTTT. Full variable domain (rest looked up from reference TRBV19 and TRBJ1-6): DGGITQSPKYLFRKEGQNVTLSCEQNLNHDAMYWYRQDPGQGLRLIYYSQIVNDFQKGDIAEGYSVSREKKESFPLTVTSAQKNPTAFYLCASSTQQGTSPLHFGNGTRLTVT.

The V call is TRBV7-8, the J call TRBJ2-7, with D possibly TRBD2 on 6 matching bases. Germline V gene data show CDR1 as SGHVS and CDR2 as FQNEAQ. Trimming took 5 bases from V and 3 from J, leaving 14 bases between them. This CDR3 has 14 amino acids. CDR3 bases: TGTGCCAGCAGCGAGACCTCCGGGGGCTACGAGCAGTACTTC. This codes for CASSETSGGYEQYF. Full variable domain (remainder filled in from reference TRBV7-8 and TRBJ2-7): GAGVSQSPRYKVAKRGQDVALRCDPISGHVSLFWYQQALGQGPEFLTYFQNEAQLDKSGLPSDRFFAERPEGSVSTLKIQRTQQEDSAVYLCASSETSGGYEQYFGPGTRLTVT.

This rearrangement joins TRBV2 to TRBJ1-4, with a weak D call TRBD1 (5 bases). V lost 3 bases to trimming and J lost 4 bases, with 9 bases between them. Germline V lookup: CDR1 SNHLY, CDR2 FYNNEI. This CDR3 is built from 14 residues. CDR3 residues: CASSDRGDNEKLFF. The CDR3 DNA is TGTGCCAGCAGTGACCGGGGGGATAATGAAAAACTGTTTTTT. Full variable domain (remainder filled in from reference TRBV2 and TRBJ1-4): EPEVTQTPSHQVTQMGQEVILRCVPISNHLYFYWYRQILGQKVEFLVSFYNNEISEKSEIFDDQFSVERPDGSNFTLKIRSTKLEDSAMYFCASSDRGDNEKLFFGSGTQLSVL.

This rearrangement joins TRBV28 to TRBJ1-2, with D perhaps TRBD1 (5 bases). The V end lost 3 bases, the J end lost 2 bases, and 7 bases lay between the germline ends. The CDR3 length is 13 residues. From germline, CDR1 is MDHEN and CDR2 SYDVKM. CDR3 in amino acids: CASSLGRNYGYTF. The DNA for the CDR3 is TGTGCCAGCAGTTTGGGGCGGAACTATGGCTACACCTTC.

The rearrangement joins TRBV19 to TRBJ2-7, with 13 nucleotides matching TRBD2. CDR3 length equals 15 residues. Germline CDR1 is LNHDA and CDR2 is SQIVND (reference sequence). V was clipped by 4 bases and J by 3 bases; unmatched bases: 3. CDR3 DNA: TGTGCCAGTAGTACTGGACTAGCGGGAGTCTACGAGCAGTACTTC. It specifies CASSTGLAGVYEQYF.

The CDR3 nucleotides are TGCGCCAGCAGCTTGGTGGGGACAGGGGGCGGCTACGAGCAGTACTTC. Amino acid sequence: CASSLVGTGGGYEQYF. V and J are TRBV5-1 and TRBJ2-7, with 12 nucleotides matching TRBD1. The V gene's germline CDR1 is SGHRS and CDR2 YFSETQ. V shed 0 bases and J 3 bases; nucleotides not matched to a gene: 4. The CDR3 consists of 16 residues.

Only a few counts were recorded for this clone. This chain joins TRBV27 and TRBJ1-2; the match to TRBD1 covers 8 bases. Germline V gives CDR1 MNHEY, CDR2 SMNVEV (reference sequence). V trimming: 4 bases; J trimming: 4 bases; junction bases outside the gene matches: 5. The CDR3 loop spans 14 amino acids. CDR3 sequence (DNA): TGTGCCAGCAGTTCCTGGACAGGGATCTATGGCTACACCTTC. Translated: CASSSWTGIYGYTF.

This clone was observed a single time. The V and J genes are TRBV6-5 and TRBJ1-2, with no clear D. Trimming stripped 0 bases from V and 4 bases from J, with 15 bases between. CDR1 is MNHEY, CDR2 SVGAGI, per germline. This CDR3 comprises 16 residues. CDR3 loop: CASSYSQAGEIYGYTF. CDR3 sequence (DNA): TGTGCCAGCAGTTACTCTCAGGCCGGCGAAATCTATGGCTACACCTTC.

The rearrangement joins TRBV6-5 to TRBJ1-5; D is unclear. In germline, CDR1 is MNHEY, CDR2 SVGAGI. V lost 6 bases and J 7 bases, leaving 16 bases between the germline ends. The CDR3 is 14 residues long. CDR3 DNA sequence: TGTGCCAGCAGCCTCCGGCCCTCAGGACAGCCCCAGCATTTT. Translated, it gives CASSLRPSGQPQHF.

The chain links TRBV6-6 to TRBJ2-7; 8 nucleotides agree with TRBD2. After removal of 5 bases from V and 5 bases from J, the junction contained 8 bases not matched to a gene. CDR1 MNHNY and CDR2 SVGAGI come from the germline V gene (reference sequence). The CDR3 covers 14 residues. The CDR3 loop reads CASSTKRERDEQYF. The CDR3 nucleotides read TGTGCCAGCAGTACCAAGCGGGAGCGTGACGAGCAGTACTTC.

This clone was seen just once. This chain joins TRBV2 and TRBJ2-2; 9 bases match TRBD1. The germline CDR1 and CDR2 sequences are SNHLY and FYNNEI. V was clipped by 6 bases and J by 9 bases; unmatched bases: 5. The CDR3 sequence is 13 residues long. CDR3 sequence (DNA): TGTGCCAGCAGGGACAGGGGAGACCGGGAGCTGTTTTTT. This gives the protein CASRDRGDRELFF.

J is TRBJ2-7 and V is TRBV4-1; 7 bases are a match to TRBD1. Trimming at V came to 4 bases and at J to 0 bases, leaving 21 bases not matched to a gene. CDR1 and CDR2 from the germline V gene are MGHRA and YSYEKL. The CDR3 extends over 20 amino acids. The CDR3 region is CASSPLLRRTGDWRSYEQYF. CDR3 bases: TGCGCCAGCAGCCCTCTCTTACGTCGGACAGGCGATTGGCGCTCCTACGAGCAGTACTTC.

This chain joins TRBV11-2 and TRBJ2-2; D remains unclear. The V end was cut by 2 bases, the J end by 2 bases, with 3 bases between. The CDR3 loop spans 13 amino acids. Germline V gives CDR1 SGHAT, CDR2 FQNNGV. CDR3 in amino acids: CASSLPNTGELFF. The CDR3 nucleotides read TGTGCCAGCAGCTTACCAAACACCGGGGAGCTGTTTTTT. Combining the CDR3 with reference TRBV11-2 and TRBJ2-2 gives the whole variable domain EAGVAQSPRYKIIEKRQSVAFWCNPISGHATLYWYQQILGQGPKLLIQFQNNGVVDDSQLPKDRFSAERLKGVDSTLKIQPAKLEDSAVYLCASSLPNTGELFFGEGSRLTVL.

The CDR3, as DNA: TGTGCCAGCAGCCCGGGACAGGGCTACAATGAGCAGTTCTTC. This gives the protein CASSPGQGYNEQFF. The rearrangement uses TRBV7-2 and TRBJ2-1; 9 bases line up with TRBD1. Looked up from germline, CDR1 is SGHTA and CDR2 is FQGNSA. The CDR3 is 14 amino acids. The V segment lost 5 bases and the J segment 3 bases; nucleotides outside the gene matches: 2.

As for this clone: Other nucleotide sequences from this sample produce the same CDR3. This chain uses TRBV5-1 with TRBJ1-6; TRBD1 aligns across 8 bases. J lost 9 bases, V lost 0 bases, and 5 bases had no gene match. This CDR3 contains 15 residues. Germline CDR1 and CDR2: SGHRS and YFSETQ. This CDR3 is CASSLAGTGLSPLHF. The CDR3 DNA sequence: TGCGCCAGCAGCTTGGCCGGGACAGGACTTTCACCCCTCCACTTT.

This clone was counted only a few times. The chain is built from TRBV5-1 and TRBJ1-2, with D unresolved. This CDR3 is 13 amino acids long. Trimming removed 6 bases from V and 4 bases from J, with 13 bases in between. The germline gives CDR1 SGHRS, CDR2 YFSETQ. The CDR3 here is CASTPGGIYGYTF. The CDR3 DNA reads TGCGCCAGCACCCCCGGCGGGATCTATGGCTACACCTTC.